Each of the 22 T cell receptor beta chains below was sequenced from the same sample in a study of Ad26.COV2.S vaccination and SARS-CoV-2 variants. Treatment meaning: around 19 received Ad26.COV2.S at low or high dose, single or two shots; several received placebo; per-sample allocation not given. After the first vaccine or placebo injection, samples were drawn on day 63. Profiling relied on immunoSEQ multiplex PCR, and the TCRdb table lists in-frame clones only, not all of them. This table has over 400,000 clones, around 93% appearing once. Sequenced here: peripheral blood, sampled in a trial of Ad26.COV2.S vaccine versus placebo. These receptors came from a person aged 18 to 65 who received the Ad26.COV2.S COVID-19 vaccine or a placebo.

This clone was observed a few times. The chain has TRBV19 and TRBJ2-2, with TRBD2 matching 12 bases. Trimming cost V 7 bases and J 5 bases; bases outside gene matches: 5. The CDR3 extends over 15 amino acids. Germline V gene sequence: CDR1 LNHDA, CDR2 SQIVND (reference sequence). Written as DNA, the CDR3 is TGTGCCAGTAAACTAGCGGGGGGTTATACCGGGGAGCTGTTTTTT. Amino acid sequence: CASKLAGGYTGELFF.

V is TRBV7-8 and J is TRBJ2-5; TRBD2 matches at 9 bases. With V trimmed by 2 bases and J by 2 bases, 3 bases remained unmatched. CDR1 is SGHVS, CDR2 FQNEAQ, per germline. CDR3 size: 15 residues. The CDR3 loop reads CASSLLAGFQETQYF. The CDR3 coding sequence is TGTGCCAGCAGCTTACTAGCGGGGTTTCAAGAGACCCAGTACTTC.

The chain uses TRBV6-6 and TRBJ1-5, with D perhaps TRBD1 (5 bases). Germline V CDR1 and CDR2: MNHNY, SVGAGI (reference sequence). The CDR3 is 15 residues long. V was pared by 2 bases and J by 3 bases, with 11 bases between. The CDR3 spells CASSYHPGYNQPQHF. The CDR3 coding sequence is TGTGCCAGCAGTTACCATCCAGGGTACAATCAGCCCCAGCATTTT.

V is TRBV7-8 and J is TRBJ2-1, with D perhaps TRBD1 or TRBD2 (6 bases each). Germline V lookup: CDR1 SGHVS, CDR2 FQNEAQ. V lost 5 bases and J 8 bases, leaving 16 bases between the germline ends. The CDR3 has 14 amino acids. The CDR3 region has the DNA TGTGCCAGCAGCCCCTTAGGGGGGCCGGATGAGCAGTTCTTC. It codes for CASSPLGGPDEQFF.

The chain uses TRBV10-2 and TRBJ2-5, with D possibly called TRBD1 or TRBD2 (5 bases each). This CDR3 region has 13 residues. Germline loops: CDR1 WSHSY, CDR2 SAAADI. The V and J ends lost 5 bases and 1 base respectively, with 8 bases between them. CDR3 sequence: CASSLGTQETQYF. The CDR3 nucleotides are TGCGCCAGCAGTTTGGGGACCCAAGAGACCCAGTACTTC.

This clone came up once. The gene calls are TRBV28 and TRBJ1-2; D possibly corresponds to TRBD1 (5 bases). CDR1 and CDR2 from the germline V gene are MDHEN and SYDVKM. V was pared by 6 bases and J by 4 bases, with 15 bases between. The CDR3 has 14 residues. The CDR3 nucleotides read TGTGCCAGCAGCCTGGGGCCCTCGGGCTATGGCTACACCTTC. The encoded protein is CASSLGPSGYGYTF.

J is TRBJ2-7 and V is TRBV7-6; D ambiguous. The CDR3 runs to 13 residues. Germline V CDR1 and CDR2: SGHVS, FNYEAQ. The germline V and J ends were trimmed by 1 base and 0 bases, with 4 bases remaining between them. For the CDR3, the DNA is TGTGCCAGCAGCTTAGATTTCTCCTACGAGCAGTACTTC. Protein: CASSLDFSYEQYF.

The genes are TRBV18 and TRBJ2-3, with D possibly being TRBD2 (6 bases). The V end lost 6 bases, the J end lost 4 bases, and 11 bases lay between the germline ends. This CDR3 has 13 amino acids. Per the germline V gene, CDR1 is KGHSH and CDR2 is LQKENI. CDR3 nucleotide sequence: TGTGCCAGCTCTCTGGGGGGTGCAGATACGCAGTATTTT. It specifies CASSLGGADTQYF. Looking up the rest from reference TRBV18 and TRBJ2-3 gives the full variable domain: NAGVMQNPRHLVRRRGQEARLRCSPMKGHSHVYWYRQLPEEGLKFMVYLQKENIIDESGMPKERFSAEFPKEGPSILRIQQVVRGDSAAYFCASSLGGADTQYFGPGTRLTVL.

This CDR3 reads CASIGRNSPLHF. The CDR3 DNA reads TGTGCCAGCATAGGACGGAATTCACCCCTCCACTTT. This chain joins TRBV6-5 and TRBJ1-6; D call uncertain. V was clipped by 7 bases and J by 7 bases, with 8 bases between them. Germline V gene data show CDR1 as MNHEY and CDR2 as SVGAGI. The CDR3 is made up of 12 amino acids.

The rearrangement uses TRBV6-5 and TRBJ1-5; TRBD1 might be the D (5 bases). Trimming took 6 bases from V and 5 from J, leaving 17 bases between them. CDR3 length: 15 residues. Germline lookup yields CDR1 MNHEY and CDR2 SVGAGI. The CDR3 nucleotides read TGTGCCAGCAGGGGAGCAGGGAAACCTGATCAGCCCCAGCATTTT. This encodes CASRGAGKPDQPQHF.

This sequence joins TRBV6-2 or TRBV6-3 and TRBJ1-1; D unclear. The germline V gene has CDR1 MNHEY and CDR2 SVGEGT. This CDR3 spans 14 amino acids. V was shortened by 1 base and J by 0 bases, with 6 bases between the two germline ends. CDR3 loop: CASSYFRMNTEAFF. The DNA of the CDR3 is TGTGCCAGCAGTTACTTCCGGATGAACACTGAAGCTTTCTTT.

V usage is TRBV6-1 and J usage is TRBJ1-5, with D unresolved. The germline CDR1 and CDR2 sequences are MNHNS and SASEGT. Trimming removed 2 bases at V and 5 bases at J, with 10 bases between. This CDR3 comprises 14 residues. The DNA for the CDR3 is TGTGCCAGCAGTGAAAGGGTAACGGATCAGCCCCAGCATTTT. Its translation is CASSERVTDQPQHF.

V usage is TRBV6-6 and J usage is TRBJ2-3; perhaps D is TRBD1 or TRBD2 (5 bases each). V was pared by 6 bases and J by 3 bases, with 10 bases between. Germline values: CDR1 MNHNY, CDR2 SVGAGI (reference sequence). The CDR3 extends over 13 amino acids. DNA of the CDR3: TGTGCCAGCAGCTACGGGGCTACAGATACGCAGTATTTT. Translating gives CASSYGATDTQYF.

This chain uses TRBV4-3 with TRBJ2-1; TRBD1 agrees at 7 bases. V gave up 8 bases and J gave up 4 bases; unmatched junction bases: 8. The CDR3 runs 14 residues. Germline V lookup: CDR1 LGHNA, CDR2 YSLEER. This CDR3 is CASSLGGPYNEQFF. In nucleotides, the CDR3 is TGCGCCAGCTCCCTAGGGGGCCCGTACAATGAGCAGTTCTTC.

This clone has just a few counts. This rearrangement joins TRBV7-9 to TRBJ1-5; 7 bases map to TRBD1. The CDR3 sequence is 16 residues long. Germline CDR1 reads SEHNR; CDR2 reads FQNEAQ (reference sequence). V shed 1 base and J 4 bases; nucleotides not matched to a gene: 7. The CDR3: CASSLVVRDRNQPQHF. DNA for the CDR3: TGTGCCAGCAGCTTAGTTGTTAGGGACAGAAATCAGCCCCAGCATTTT.

J is TRBJ2-7 and V is TRBV5-6; D is possibly TRBD1 (5 bases). In germline, CDR1 is SGHDT, CDR2 YYEEEE. The CDR3 is 14 amino acids. V shed 4 bases and J shed 4 bases, with 15 bases lying between them. The CDR3 bases are TGTGCCAGCAGCAAGTCAGGGCAAGTTTACGAGCAGTACTTC. This codes for CASSKSGQVYEQYF.

The chain has TRBV19 and TRBJ1-1, with D tentatively TRBD1 (5 bases). V was shortened by 7 bases and J by 3 bases, with 15 bases between the two germline ends. This CDR3 is 14 amino acids long. The germline CDR1 and CDR2 sequences are LNHDA and SQIVND (reference sequence). CDR3 region: CASTFGALHTEAFF. CDR3 in DNA: TGTGCCAGTACCTTCGGGGCGTTACACACTGAAGCTTTCTTT.

This clone has only a few counts. DNA for the CDR3: TGTGCCAGCAGCTCGGGACGACCCTACGAGCAGTACTTC. Its translation: CASSSGRPYEQYF. The genes are TRBV5-5 and TRBJ2-7; either TRBD1 or TRBD2 may fit D (5 bases each). CDR1 is SGHKS, CDR2 YYEKEE, per germline (reference sequence). V lost 3 bases, J lost 2 bases, and 9 bases lay in between. The CDR3 consists of 13 residues.

CDR3 protein: CASSKQGIGEKLFF. The CDR3, as DNA: TGTGCCAGCAGCAAACAGGGGATTGGTGAAAAACTGTTTTTT. This chain joins TRBV27 and TRBJ1-4; 7 bases fit TRBD1. CDR1 MNHEY and CDR2 SMNVEV come from the germline V gene (reference sequence). This CDR3 has 14 amino acids. The V gene end was trimmed by 6 bases and the J gene end by 7 bases; junction bases not matched to a gene: 8.

The rearrangement joins TRBV1 to TRBJ1-5; the DNA was not used to check the table's D call, TRBD1. TRBV1 has pseudogene status. There are 19 residues in the CDR3. CDR3 in DNA: TGCACCAGCAGCCAAGAACCCGCCCTAAGGGGCAAATCCAATCAGCCCCAGCATTTT. Its protein is CTSSQEPALRGKSNQPQHF.

The chain carries TRBV27 and TRBJ1-5, with 8 bases aligning to TRBD1. From germline, CDR1 is MNHEY and CDR2 SMNVEV (reference sequence). The V segment lost 1 base and the J segment 4 bases; nucleotides outside the gene matches: 9. The CDR3 is 17 amino acids. CDR3: CASSLFGTGPVNQPQHF. Here the CDR3 DNA reads TGTGCCAGCAGTTTATTCGGGACAGGCCCTGTTAATCAGCCCCAGCATTTT.

The chain combines TRBV10-3 with TRBJ1-2; D gene ambiguous. Germline CDR1 and CDR2: ENHRY and SYGVKD. The CDR3 spans 15 residues. V lost 4 bases and J lost 4, with 16 bases in between. The CDR3 DNA reads as TGTGCCATCAGTGTTAACGGGGTATCCTCCTATGGCTACACCTTC. This gives the protein CAISVNGVSSYGYTF.